This T cell receptor beta chain stems from a study of cytomegalovirus exposure and HLA in healthy donors. Across the whole study: The roughly 110 validation repertoires were reported in a later analysis to have been generated on the same platform as the 500 to 700 first-cohort repertoires.

V lost 0 bases and J 10 bases, leaving 13 bases between the germline ends. Germline CDR1 SGHTS, CDR2 YDEGEE. This CDR3 is 13 amino acids long. Here immunoSEQ multiplex PCR was the method, and the copy in TCRdb shows in-frame clones only, minus some. The table lists about 220,000 clones, around nine tenths of them singletons. About this clone: Its antigen is still unknown.

General study findings and limits: According to the study, 150 to 200 TCR beta chains were cytomegalovirus-associated. In vitro testing confirmed a few CMV-associated chains as specific for CMV antigens.

Material for sequencing was PBMCs. The V gene is TRBV5-8, the J gene TRBJ1-1; perhaps TRBD1 as D (5 bases). The sequence was obtained from a woman aged 18-30 years in good health and CMV-seronegative. The DNA of the CDR3 is TGTGCCAGCAGCTTGGACAGGCTCCGAGGAGCTTTCTTT. Protein product: CASSLDRLRGAFF.